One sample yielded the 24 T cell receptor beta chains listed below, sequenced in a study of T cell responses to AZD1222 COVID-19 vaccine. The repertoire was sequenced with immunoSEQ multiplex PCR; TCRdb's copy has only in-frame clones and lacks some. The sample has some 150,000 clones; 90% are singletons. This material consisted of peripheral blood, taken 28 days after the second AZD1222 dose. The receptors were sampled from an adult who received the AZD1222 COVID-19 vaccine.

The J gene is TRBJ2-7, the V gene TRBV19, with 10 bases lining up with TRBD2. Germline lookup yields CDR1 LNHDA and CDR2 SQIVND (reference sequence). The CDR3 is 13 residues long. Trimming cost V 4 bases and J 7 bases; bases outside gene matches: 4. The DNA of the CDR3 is TGTGCCAGTAGTACTAGCGGGAGTAGGGAGCAGTACTTC. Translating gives CASSTSGSREQYF.

The CDR3 sequence is CASSPGQYRVDTEAFF. CDR3 DNA: TGTGCCAGCAGTCCGGGACAGTATAGAGTGGACACTGAAGCTTTCTTT. The chain combines TRBV2 with TRBJ1-1, with 7 bases aligning to TRBD1. This CDR3 has 16 amino acids. In germline, CDR1 is SNHLY, CDR2 FYNNEI. Trimming removed 5 bases from V and 3 bases from J; junction bases left unmatched: 12.

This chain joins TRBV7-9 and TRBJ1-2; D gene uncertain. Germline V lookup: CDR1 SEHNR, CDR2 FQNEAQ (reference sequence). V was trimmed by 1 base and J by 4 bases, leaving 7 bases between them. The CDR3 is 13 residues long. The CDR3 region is CASSLGVGYGYTF. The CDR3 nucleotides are TGTGCCAGCAGCTTAGGGGTGGGCTATGGCTACACCTTC.

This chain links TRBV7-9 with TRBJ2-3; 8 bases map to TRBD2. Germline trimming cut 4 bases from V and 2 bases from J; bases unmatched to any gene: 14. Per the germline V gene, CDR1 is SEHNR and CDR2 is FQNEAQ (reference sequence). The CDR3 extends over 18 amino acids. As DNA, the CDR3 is TGTGCCAGCAGCTCGTCAACCCCAACTAGCGGAACCACAGATACGCAGTATTTT. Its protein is CASSSSTPTSGTTDTQYF. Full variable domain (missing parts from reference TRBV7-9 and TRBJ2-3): DTGVSQNPRHKITKRGQNVTFRCDPISEHNRLYWYRQTLGQGPEFLTYFQNEAQLEKSRLLSDRFSAERPKGSFSTLEIQRTEQGDSAMYLCASSSSTPTSGTTDTQYFGPGTRLTVL.

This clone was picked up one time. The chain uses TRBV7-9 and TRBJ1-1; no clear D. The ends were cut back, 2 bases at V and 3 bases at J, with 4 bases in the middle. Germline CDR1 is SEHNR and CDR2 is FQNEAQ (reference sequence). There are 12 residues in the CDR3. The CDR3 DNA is TGTGCCAGCAGCTTATTGGACACTGAAGCTTTCTTT. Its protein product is CASSLLDTEAFF.

The DNA for the CDR3 is TGCGCCAGCAGCCGAGACAGCCCAACTAATGAAAAACTGTTTTTT. Protein product: CASSRDSPTNEKLFF. The chain combines TRBV4-1 with TRBJ1-4, with D perhaps matching TRBD1 (5 bases). The V end lost 4 bases, the J end lost 0 bases, and 9 bases lay between the germline ends. CDR3 length: 15 residues. Germline loops: CDR1 MGHRA, CDR2 YSYEKL.

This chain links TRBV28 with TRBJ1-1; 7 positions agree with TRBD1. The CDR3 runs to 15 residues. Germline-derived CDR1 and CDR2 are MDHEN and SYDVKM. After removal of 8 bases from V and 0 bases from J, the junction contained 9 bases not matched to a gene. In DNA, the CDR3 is TGTGCCAGCCACGCAGGGGGGGCAATGAACACTGAAGCTTTCTTT. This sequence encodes CASHAGGAMNTEAFF.

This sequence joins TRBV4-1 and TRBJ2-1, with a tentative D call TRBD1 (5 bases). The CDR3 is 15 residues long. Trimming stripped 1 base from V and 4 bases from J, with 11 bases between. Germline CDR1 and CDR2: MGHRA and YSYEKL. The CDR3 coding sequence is TGCGCCAGCAGCCAAGCTCGGCAGGGTTACAATGAGCAGTTCTTC. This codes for CASSQARQGYNEQFF.

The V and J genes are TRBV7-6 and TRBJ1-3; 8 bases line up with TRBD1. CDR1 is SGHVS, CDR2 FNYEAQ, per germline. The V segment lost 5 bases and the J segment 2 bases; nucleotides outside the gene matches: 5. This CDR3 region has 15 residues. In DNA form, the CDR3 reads TGTGCCAGCAGCCTGTCAGGGGGCCCTGGAAACACCATATATTTT. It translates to CASSLSGGPGNTIYF.

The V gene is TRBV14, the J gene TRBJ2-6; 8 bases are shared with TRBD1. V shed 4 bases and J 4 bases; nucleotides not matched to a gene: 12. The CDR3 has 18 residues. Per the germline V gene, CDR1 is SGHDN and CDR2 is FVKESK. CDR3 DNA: TGTGCCAGCAGCCCCCGGACAGGGAAGCTTTCGGGGGCCAACGTCCTGACTTTC. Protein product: CASSPRTGKLSGANVLTF. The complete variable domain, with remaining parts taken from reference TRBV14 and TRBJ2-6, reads EAGVTQFPSHSVIEKGQTVTLRCDPISGHDNLYWYRRVMGKEIKFLLHFVKESKQDESGMPNNRFLAERTGGTYSTLKVQPAELEDSGVYFCASSPRTGKLSGANVLTFGAGSRLTVL.

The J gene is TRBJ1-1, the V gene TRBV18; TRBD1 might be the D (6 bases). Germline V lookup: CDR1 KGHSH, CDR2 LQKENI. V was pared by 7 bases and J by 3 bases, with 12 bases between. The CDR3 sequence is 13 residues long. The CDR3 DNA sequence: TGTGCCAGCTTCCTACAGGGATACACTGAAGCTTTCTTT. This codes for CASFLQGYTEAFF.

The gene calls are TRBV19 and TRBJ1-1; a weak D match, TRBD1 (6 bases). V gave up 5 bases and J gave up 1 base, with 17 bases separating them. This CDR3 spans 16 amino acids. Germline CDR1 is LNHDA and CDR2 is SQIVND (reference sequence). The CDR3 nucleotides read TGTGCCAGTAGTGCCCAATTATCCAGGGGGAACACTGAAGCTTTCTTT. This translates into CASSAQLSRGNTEAFF.

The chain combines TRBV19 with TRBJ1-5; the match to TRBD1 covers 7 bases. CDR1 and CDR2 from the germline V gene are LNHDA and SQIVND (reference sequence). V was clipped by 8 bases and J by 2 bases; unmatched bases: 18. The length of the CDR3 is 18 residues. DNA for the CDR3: TGTGCCAGTCACACCTTTGGGCGACAGGGAGGTCGCAATCAGCCCCAGCATTTT. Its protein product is CASHTFGRQGGRNQPQHF.

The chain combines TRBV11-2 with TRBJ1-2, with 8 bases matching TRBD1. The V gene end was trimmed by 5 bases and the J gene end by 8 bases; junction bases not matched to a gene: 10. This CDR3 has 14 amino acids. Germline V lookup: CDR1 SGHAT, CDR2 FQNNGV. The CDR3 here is CASSAQPTGEGYTF. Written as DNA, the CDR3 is TGTGCCAGCAGCGCGCAACCGACAGGGGAAGGCTACACCTTC.

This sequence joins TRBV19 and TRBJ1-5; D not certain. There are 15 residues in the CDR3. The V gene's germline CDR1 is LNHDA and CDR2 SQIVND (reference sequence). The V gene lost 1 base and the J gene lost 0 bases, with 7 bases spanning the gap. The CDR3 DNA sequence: TGTGCCAGTAGTATAGGGCCTGTTAGCAATCAGCCCCAGCATTTT. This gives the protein CASSIGPVSNQPQHF.

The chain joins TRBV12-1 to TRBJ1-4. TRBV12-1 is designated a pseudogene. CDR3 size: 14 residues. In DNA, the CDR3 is TGTGCCAGCAGCCAACTCGGACTGAATGAAAAACTGTTTTTT. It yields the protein CASSQLGLNEKLFF.

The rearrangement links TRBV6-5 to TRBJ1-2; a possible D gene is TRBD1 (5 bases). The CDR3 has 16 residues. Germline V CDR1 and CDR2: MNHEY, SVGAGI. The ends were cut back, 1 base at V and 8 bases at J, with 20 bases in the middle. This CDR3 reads CASSYWARSGRGGYTF. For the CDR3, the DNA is TGTGCCAGCAGTTACTGGGCCAGGTCGGGACGAGGGGGCTACACCTTC.

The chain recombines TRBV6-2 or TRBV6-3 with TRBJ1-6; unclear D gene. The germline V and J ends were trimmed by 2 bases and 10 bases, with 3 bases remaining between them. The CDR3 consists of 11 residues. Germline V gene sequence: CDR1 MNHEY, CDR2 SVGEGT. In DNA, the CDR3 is TGTGCCAGCAGTTACGGGTCACCCCTCCACTTT. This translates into CASSYGSPLHF.

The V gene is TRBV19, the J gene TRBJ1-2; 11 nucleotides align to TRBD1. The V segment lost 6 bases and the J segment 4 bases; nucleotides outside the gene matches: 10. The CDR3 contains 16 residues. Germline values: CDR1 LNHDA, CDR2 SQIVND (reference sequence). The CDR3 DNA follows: TGTGCCAGTAGCCACTGGACAGGGGGCGATGGCTATGGCTACACCTTC. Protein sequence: CASSHWTGGDGYGYTF.

The chain's CDR3 is CASSIEANYGYTF. CDR3 coding DNA: TGTGCCAGTAGTATAGAAGCTAACTATGGCTACACCTTC. The chain is built from TRBV19 and TRBJ1-2; no clear D gene. This CDR3 spans 13 amino acids. V dropped 0 bases and J dropped 0 bases, with 2 bases sitting between them. Germline V gene lookup returns CDR1 LNHDA and CDR2 SQIVND (reference sequence).

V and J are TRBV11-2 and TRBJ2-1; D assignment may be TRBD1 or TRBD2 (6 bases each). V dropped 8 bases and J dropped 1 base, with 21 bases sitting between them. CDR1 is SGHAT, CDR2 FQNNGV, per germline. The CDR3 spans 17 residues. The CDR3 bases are TGTGCCAGCTCTCCTTTTGGGGGGCCCCCTTCCTACAATGAGCAGTTCTTC. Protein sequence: CASSPFGGPPSYNEQFF. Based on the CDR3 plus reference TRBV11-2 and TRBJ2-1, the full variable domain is EAGVAQSPRYKIIEKRQSVAFWCNPISGHATLYWYQQILGQGPKLLIQFQNNGVVDDSQLPKDRFSAERLKGVDSTLKIQPAKLEDSAVYLCASSPFGGPPSYNEQFFGPGTRLTVL.

The CDR3 nucleotides are TGTGCCAGCAGCCTGACCGGGACAGGGTTCGAGCAGTACTTC. Its translation is CASSLTGTGFEQYF. V and J are TRBV5-6 and TRBJ2-7, with 9 bases lining up with TRBD1. There are 14 residues in the CDR3. The V and J ends lost 4 bases and 6 bases, in that order; junction bases with no gene match: 8. CDR1 SGHDT and CDR2 YYEEEE come from the germline V gene.

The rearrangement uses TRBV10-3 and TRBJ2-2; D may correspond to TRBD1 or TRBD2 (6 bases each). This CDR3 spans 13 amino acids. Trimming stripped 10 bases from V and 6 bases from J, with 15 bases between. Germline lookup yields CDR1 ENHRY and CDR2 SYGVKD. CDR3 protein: CATRGHGAGELFF. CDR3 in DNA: TGTGCCACACGGGGGCATGGGGCCGGGGAGCTGTTTTTT.

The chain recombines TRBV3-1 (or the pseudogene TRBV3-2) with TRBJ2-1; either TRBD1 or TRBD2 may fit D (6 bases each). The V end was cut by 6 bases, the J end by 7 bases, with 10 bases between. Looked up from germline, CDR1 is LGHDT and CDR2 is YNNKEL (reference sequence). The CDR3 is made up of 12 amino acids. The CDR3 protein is CASRRGVNEQFF. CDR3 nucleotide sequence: TGTGCCAGCAGGAGGGGGGTAAATGAGCAGTTCTTC.